This TCR beta chain was captured in a study of T cells after posttransplantation cyclophosphamide. Study-level points and caveats: Donor-recipient repertoire similarity was low at 1-2 months, rising over year one. Recipient CMV seropositivity and CMV reactivation strongly tracked TRB clonality. Blood and skin or GI T cell repertoires showed limited TRB overlap.

In the case of this clone: Its antigen is as yet unknown.

The naive gate required viable CD3+CD4+ or CD3+CD8+ cells with CCR7+CD45RA+CD45RO-CD95-CD27+CD28+ phenotype. The related graft donor's blood sample was taken on the day of bone marrow donation. CDR3 length: 15 amino acids. Germline lookup yields CDR1 KGHSH and CDR2 LQKENI. Trimming at V came to 2 bases and at J to 6 bases, leaving 4 bases not matched to a gene. Libraries were prepared by immunoSEQ multiplex PCR; TCRdb keeps only in-frame clonotypes and omits some of them. The sample lists fewer than 25,000 clones; over 95% were seen once. The sequence derives from a man in his fifties or sixties in good health, CMV-negative, and a related stem cell transplant donor. The sequenced sample consisted of naive CD4+ T cells sorted from PBMCs. V is TRBV18 and J is TRBJ1-5; 10 nucleotides match TRBD1. CDR3 DNA: TGTGCCAGCTCACCAGGGGGACAGGGGATTCAGCCCCAGCATTTT. It codes for CASSPGGQGIQPQHF.